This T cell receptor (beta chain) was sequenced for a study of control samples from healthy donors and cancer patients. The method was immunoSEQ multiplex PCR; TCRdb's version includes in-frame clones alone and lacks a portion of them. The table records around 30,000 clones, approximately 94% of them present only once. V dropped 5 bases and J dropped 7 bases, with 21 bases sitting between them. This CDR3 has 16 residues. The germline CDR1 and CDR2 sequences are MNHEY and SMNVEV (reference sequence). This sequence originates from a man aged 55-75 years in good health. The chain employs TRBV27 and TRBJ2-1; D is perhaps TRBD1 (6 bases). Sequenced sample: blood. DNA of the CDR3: TGTGCCAGCAGTCGCCGGGACATGGGTCTTGGGAATGAGCAGTTCTTC. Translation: CASSRRDMGLGNEQFF.